This T cell receptor (beta chain) comes out of a study of radiotherapy plus CTLA-4 blockade in lung cancer. Regarding the study as a whole: Dynamics of early blood T cell clones, together with interferon-beta, were reportedly the best predictors of response.

V lost 4 bases to trimming and J lost 4 bases, with 22 bases between them. The CDR3 runs to 17 residues. The germline CDR1 and CDR2 sequences are SEHNR and FQNEAQ (reference sequence). Method: immunoSEQ multiplex PCR; TCRdb's copy keeps in-frame clones and lacks some. This repertoire shows 90,000 to 130,000 clones, roughly 80% found once; its top ten account for 2.5% to 3.5%. With respect to this clone: What it binds is unknown.

Participants had chemo-refractory metastatic non-small-cell lung cancer and were treated with focal radiation plus ipilimumab CTLA-4 blockade. The chain has TRBV7-9 and TRBJ1-2; no clear D. The specimen was peripheral blood, collected from a patient treated with radiotherapy plus ipilimumab. This TCR derives from a human donor with non-small cell lung cancer that progressed on radiotherapy plus ipilimumab. Some clones in this sample may be carry-over from other donors' samples. CDR3 sequence reads: CASSSPIARPRGYGYTF. DNA for the CDR3: TGTGCCAGCAGCTCCCCTATCGCCAGGCCACGGGGCTATGGCTACACCTTC.